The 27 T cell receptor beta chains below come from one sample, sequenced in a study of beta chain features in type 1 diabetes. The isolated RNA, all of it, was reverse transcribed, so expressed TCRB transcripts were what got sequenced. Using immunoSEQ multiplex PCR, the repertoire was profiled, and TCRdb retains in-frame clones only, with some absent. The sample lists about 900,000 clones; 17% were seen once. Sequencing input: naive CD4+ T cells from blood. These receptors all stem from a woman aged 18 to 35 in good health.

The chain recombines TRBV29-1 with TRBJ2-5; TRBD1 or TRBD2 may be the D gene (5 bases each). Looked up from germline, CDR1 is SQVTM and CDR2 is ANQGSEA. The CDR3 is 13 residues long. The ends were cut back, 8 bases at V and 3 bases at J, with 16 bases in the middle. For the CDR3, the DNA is TGCAGCCTAGCCGGGACCTTAAAAGAGACCCAGTACTTC. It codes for CSLAGTLKETQYF. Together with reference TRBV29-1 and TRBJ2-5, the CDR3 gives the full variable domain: SAVISQKPSRDICQRGTSLTIQCQVDSQVTMMFWYRQQPGQSLTLIATANQGSEATYESGFVIDKFPISRPNLTFSTLTVSNMSPEDSSIYLCSLAGTLKETQYFGPGTRLLVL.

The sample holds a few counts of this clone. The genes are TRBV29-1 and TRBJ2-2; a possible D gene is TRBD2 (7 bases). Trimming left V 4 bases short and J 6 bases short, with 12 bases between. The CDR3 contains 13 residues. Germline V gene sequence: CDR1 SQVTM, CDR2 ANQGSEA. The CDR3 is CSVARGAAGELFF. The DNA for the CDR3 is TGCAGCGTTGCTCGGGGGGCCGCCGGGGAGCTGTTTTTT.

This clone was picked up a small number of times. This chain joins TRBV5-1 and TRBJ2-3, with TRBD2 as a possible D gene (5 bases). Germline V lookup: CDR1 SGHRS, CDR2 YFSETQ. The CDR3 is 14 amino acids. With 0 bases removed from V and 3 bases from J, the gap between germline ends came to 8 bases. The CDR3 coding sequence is TGCGCCAGCAGCTTGGCCACGGGAACAGATACGCAGTATTTT. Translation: CASSLATGTDTQYF.

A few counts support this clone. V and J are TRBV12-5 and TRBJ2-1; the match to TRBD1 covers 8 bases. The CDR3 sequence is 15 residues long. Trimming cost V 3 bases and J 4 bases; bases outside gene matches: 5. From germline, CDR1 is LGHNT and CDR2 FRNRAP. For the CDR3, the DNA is TGTGCTAGTGGTTTTAAGGACAGGGTGTACAATGAGCAGTTCTTC. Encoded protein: CASGFKDRVYNEQFF.

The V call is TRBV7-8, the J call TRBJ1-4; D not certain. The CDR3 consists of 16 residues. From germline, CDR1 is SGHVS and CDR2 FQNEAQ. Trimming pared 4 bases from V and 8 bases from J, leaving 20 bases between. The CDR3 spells CASSWSSGLADEKLFF. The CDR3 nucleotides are TGTGCCAGCAGCTGGAGCTCGGGCCTGGCGGACGAAAAACTGTTTTTT.

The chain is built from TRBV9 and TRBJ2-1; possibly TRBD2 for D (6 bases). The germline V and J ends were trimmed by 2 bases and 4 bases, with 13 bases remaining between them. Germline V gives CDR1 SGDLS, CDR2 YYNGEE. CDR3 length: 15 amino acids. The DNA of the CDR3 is TGTGCCAGCAGCGTTCGGGGGTCCGGGTACAATGAGCAGTTCTTC. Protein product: CASSVRGSGYNEQFF.

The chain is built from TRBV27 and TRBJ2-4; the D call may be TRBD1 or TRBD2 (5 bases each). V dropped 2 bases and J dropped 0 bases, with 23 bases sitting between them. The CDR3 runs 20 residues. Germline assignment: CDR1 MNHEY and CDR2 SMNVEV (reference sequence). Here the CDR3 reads CASSLPKPGRRVLAKNIQYF. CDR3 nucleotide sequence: TGTGCCAGCAGTTTACCTAAGCCGGGACGGAGAGTACTAGCCAAAAACATTCAGTACTTC.

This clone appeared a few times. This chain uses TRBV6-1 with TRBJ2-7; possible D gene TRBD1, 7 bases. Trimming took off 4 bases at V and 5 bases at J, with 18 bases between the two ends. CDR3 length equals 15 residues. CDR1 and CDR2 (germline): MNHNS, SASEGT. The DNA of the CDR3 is TGTGCCAGCAGTGCCAGGGGGGCGAGTTCGAACGAGCAGTACTTC. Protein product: CASSARGASSNEQYF.

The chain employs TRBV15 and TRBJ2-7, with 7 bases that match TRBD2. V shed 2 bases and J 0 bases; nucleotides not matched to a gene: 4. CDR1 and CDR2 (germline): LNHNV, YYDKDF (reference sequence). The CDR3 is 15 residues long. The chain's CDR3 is CATSRISGSSYEQYF. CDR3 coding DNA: TGTGCCACCAGCAGAATTAGCGGGTCCTCCTACGAGCAGTACTTC.

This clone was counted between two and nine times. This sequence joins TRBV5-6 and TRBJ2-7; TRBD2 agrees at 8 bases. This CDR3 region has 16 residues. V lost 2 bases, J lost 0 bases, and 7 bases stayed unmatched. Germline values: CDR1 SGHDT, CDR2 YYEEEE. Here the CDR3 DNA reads TGTGCCAGCAGCTTCGCGCGGGGGGAAAGCTCCTACGAGCAGTACTTC. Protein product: CASSFARGESSYEQYF.

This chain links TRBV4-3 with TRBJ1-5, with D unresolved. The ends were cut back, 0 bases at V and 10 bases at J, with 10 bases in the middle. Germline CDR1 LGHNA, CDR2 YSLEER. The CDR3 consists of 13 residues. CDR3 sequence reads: CASSQEPASPQHF. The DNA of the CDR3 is TGCGCCAGCAGCCAAGAGCCGGCCAGCCCCCAGCATTTT.

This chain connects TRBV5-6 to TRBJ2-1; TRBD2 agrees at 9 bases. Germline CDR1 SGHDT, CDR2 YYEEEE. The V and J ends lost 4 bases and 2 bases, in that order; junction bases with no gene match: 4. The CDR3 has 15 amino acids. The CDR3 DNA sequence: TGTGCCAGCAGCCGACTAGCGGATCCCTACAATGAGCAGTTCTTC. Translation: CASSRLADPYNEQFF.

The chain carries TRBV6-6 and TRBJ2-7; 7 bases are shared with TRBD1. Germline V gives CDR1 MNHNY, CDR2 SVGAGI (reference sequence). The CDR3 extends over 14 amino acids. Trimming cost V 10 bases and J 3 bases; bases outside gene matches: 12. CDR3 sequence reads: CATGSRDSSYEQYF. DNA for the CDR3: TGTGCCACAGGGAGCCGGGACAGCAGCTACGAGCAGTACTTC.

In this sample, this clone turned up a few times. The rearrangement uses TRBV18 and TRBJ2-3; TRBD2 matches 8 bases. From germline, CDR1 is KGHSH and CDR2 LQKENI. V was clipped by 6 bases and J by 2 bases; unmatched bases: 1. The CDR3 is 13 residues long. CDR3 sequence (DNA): TGTGCCAGCTCGCGGGAGGACACAGATACGCAGTATTTT. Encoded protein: CASSREDTDTQYF. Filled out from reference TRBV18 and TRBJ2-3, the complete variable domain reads NAGVMQNPRHLVRRRGQEARLRCSPMKGHSHVYWYRQLPEEGLKFMVYLQKENIIDESGMPKERFSAEFPKEGPSILRIQQVVRGDSAAYFCASSREDTDTQYFGPGTRLTVL.

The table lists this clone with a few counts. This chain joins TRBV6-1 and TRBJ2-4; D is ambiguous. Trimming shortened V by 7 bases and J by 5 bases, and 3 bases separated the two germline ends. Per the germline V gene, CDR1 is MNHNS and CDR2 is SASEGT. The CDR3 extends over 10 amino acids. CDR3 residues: CASIQNIQYF. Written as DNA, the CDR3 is TGTGCCAGCATTCAAAACATTCAGTACTTC.

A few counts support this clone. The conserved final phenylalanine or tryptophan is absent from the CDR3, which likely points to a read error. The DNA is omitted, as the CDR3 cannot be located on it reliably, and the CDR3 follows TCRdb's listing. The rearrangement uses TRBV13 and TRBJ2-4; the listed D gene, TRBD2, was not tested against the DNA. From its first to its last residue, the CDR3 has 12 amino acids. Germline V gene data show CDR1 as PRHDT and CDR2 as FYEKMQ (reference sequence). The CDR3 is CASGISGRALVL.

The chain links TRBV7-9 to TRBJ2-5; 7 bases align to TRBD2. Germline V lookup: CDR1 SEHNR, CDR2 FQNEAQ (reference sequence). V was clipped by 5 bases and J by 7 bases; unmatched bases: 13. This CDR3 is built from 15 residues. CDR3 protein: CASSEASGTPGTQYF. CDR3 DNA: TGTGCCAGCAGCGAAGCTAGCGGAACCCCGGGGACCCAGTACTTC.

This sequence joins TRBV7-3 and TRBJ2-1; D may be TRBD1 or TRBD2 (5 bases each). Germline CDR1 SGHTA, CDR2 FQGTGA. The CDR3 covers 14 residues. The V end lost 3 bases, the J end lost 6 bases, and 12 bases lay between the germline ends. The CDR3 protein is CASSFRGPSNEQFF. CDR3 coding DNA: TGTGCCAGCAGCTTCCGGGGCCCTAGCAATGAGCAGTTCTTC.

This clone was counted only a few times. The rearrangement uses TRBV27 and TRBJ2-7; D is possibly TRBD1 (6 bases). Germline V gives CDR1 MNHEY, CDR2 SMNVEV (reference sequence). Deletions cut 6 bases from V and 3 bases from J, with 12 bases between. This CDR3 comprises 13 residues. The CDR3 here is CASSPTGNYEQYF. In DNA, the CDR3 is TGTGCCAGCAGCCCCACAGGGAACTACGAGCAGTACTTC.

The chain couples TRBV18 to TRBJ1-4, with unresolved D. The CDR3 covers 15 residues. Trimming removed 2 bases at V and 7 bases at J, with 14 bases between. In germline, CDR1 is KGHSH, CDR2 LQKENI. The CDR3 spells CASSPNSGKIEKLFF. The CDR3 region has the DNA TGTGCCAGCTCACCAAATTCTGGGAAGATTGAAAAACTGTTTTTT. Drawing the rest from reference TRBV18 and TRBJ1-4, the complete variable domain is NAGVMQNPRHLVRRRGQEARLRCSPMKGHSHVYWYRQLPEEGLKFMVYLQKENIIDESGMPKERFSAEFPKEGPSILRIQQVVRGDSAAYFCASSPNSGKIEKLFFGSGTQLSVL.

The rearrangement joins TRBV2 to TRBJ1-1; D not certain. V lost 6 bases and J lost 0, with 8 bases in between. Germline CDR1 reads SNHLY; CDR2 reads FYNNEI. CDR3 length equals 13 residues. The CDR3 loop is CASSPEMNTEAFF. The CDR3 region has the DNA TGTGCCAGCAGCCCGGAAATGAACACTGAAGCTTTCTTT.

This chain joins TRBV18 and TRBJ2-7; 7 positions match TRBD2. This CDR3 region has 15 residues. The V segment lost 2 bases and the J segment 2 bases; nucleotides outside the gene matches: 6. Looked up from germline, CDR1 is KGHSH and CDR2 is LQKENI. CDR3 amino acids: CASSPSLGRPYEQYF. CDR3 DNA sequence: TGTGCCAGCTCACCATCGCTCGGGAGGCCCTACGAGCAGTACTTC.

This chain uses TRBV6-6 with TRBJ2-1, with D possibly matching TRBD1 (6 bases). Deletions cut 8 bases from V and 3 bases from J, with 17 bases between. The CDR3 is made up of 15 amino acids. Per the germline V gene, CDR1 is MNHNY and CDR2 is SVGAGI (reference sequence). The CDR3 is CASGKIQGFYNEQFF. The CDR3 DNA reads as TGTGCCAGCGGCAAAATACAGGGATTCTACAATGAGCAGTTCTTC.

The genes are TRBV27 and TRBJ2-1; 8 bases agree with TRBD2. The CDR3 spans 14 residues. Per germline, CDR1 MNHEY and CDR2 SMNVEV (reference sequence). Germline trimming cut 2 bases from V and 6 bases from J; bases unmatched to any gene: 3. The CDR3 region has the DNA TGTGCCAGCAGTTTAGCGGGAGGTGGCAATGAGCAGTTCTTC. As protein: CASSLAGGGNEQFF.

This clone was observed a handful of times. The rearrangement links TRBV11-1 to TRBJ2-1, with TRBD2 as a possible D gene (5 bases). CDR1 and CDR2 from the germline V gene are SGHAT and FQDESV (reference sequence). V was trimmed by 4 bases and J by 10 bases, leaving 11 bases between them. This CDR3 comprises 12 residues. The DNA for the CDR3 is TGTGCCAGCAGCTCACGGAGAGGGGAGCAGTTCTTC. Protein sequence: CASSSRRGEQFF.

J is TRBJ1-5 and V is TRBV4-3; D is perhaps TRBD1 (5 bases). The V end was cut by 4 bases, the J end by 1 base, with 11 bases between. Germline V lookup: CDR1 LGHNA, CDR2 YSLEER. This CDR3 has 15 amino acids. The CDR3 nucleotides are TGCGCCAGCAGCCCCTCGGGGGGGAGCAATCAGCCCCAGCATTTT. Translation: CASSPSGGSNQPQHF.

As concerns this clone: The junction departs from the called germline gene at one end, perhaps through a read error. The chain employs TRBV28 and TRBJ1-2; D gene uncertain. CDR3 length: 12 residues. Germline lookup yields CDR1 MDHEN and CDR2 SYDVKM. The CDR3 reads CAGSMLSYGYTF. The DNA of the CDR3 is TGTGCCGGCAGTATGCTGAGCTATGGCTACACCTTC.